The TCR beta chain under discussion was sequenced for a study of blood T cell repertoires in COVID-19. Study context: PBMCs, B-cell-depleted T cells, or T cells provided the cDNA or gDNA that made up the material.

This clone has only one observation. This CDR3 has 15 residues. Germline V gives CDR1 MDHEN, CDR2 SYDVKM. Losses at the gene ends were 7 bases for V and 1 base for J; bases not matched to a gene: 8. In the original processing: Reference gene primer amplification yielded estimated nucleated cell counts. TCRdb's copy holds only in-frame clones and misses some; the assay was immunoSEQ multiplex PCR. V, J and clone size derive from that table, while D and trimming were established from the DNA sequence. Here the sample spans roughly 64,000 clones, about 86% being singletons. This clonotype originated in a man between 40 and 49 years old with acute or convalescent COVID-19. The V call is TRBV28, the J call TRBJ2-3, with 7 bases aligning to TRBD1. Sample: peripheral blood. The CDR3 protein is CASNFQGDGTDTQYF. The CDR3 DNA is TGTGCCAGCAACTTCCAGGGGGACGGCACAGATACGCAGTATTTT.